Following are 29 T cell receptor beta chains from one sample sequenced in a study of regulatory T cells in long-lasting Graves disease. Time point meaning: newly diagnosed GD, antithyroid drugs for less than 3 months. PBMC RNA was the source of the TCR library. To make TCR beta libraries, researchers used iRepertoire HTBI primers and Arm-PCR of CDR3 regions. MiXCR was run by TCRdb on the multiplex PCR reads, yielding one entry per CDR3 protein. Here the sample spans approximately 490,000 distinct CDR3 sequences, under 20% being singletons. These data were also filed under a second study, of T cells in Graves' hyperthyroidism and ophthalmopathy.

Sequenced material: peripheral blood mononuclear cells (PBMCs), taken at new diagnosis, from a patient treated with antithyroid drugs. These receptors all stem from a man aged 40-49 years with Graves disease.

This clonotype occurred many times. The chain combines TRBV2 with TRBJ2-7; 11 bases align to TRBD2. Unmatched junction bases numbered 10, after V lost 4 bases and J lost 2 bases. The CDR3 contains 17 residues. Germline CDR1 SNHLY, CDR2 FYNNEI. CDR3 nucleotide sequence: TGTGCCAGCAGTGGTGTACTAGCGGGAGTGGAGACCTACGAGCAGTACTTC. Protein product: CASSGVLAGVETYEQYF.

This clonotype was seen ten or more times. This rearrangement joins TRBV6-2 or TRBV6-3 to TRBJ2-3; 9 bases line up with TRBD1. The CDR3 totals 17 residues. The J segment lost 4 bases and the V segment lost 0 bases, leaving 8 bases of the junction unmatched. CDR1 is MNHEY, CDR2 SVGEGT, per germline. CDR3 in amino acids: CASSYSLGTGSPDTQYF. In nucleotides, the CDR3 is TGTGCCAGCAGTTACTCGCTTGGGACAGGGAGCCCAGATACGCAGTATTTT.

This clonotype appeared many times. The chain joins TRBV7-8 to TRBJ2-3; no definite D call. This CDR3 has 13 residues. Germline CDR1 is SGHVS and CDR2 is FQNEAQ. V was clipped by 5 bases and J by 4 bases, with 10 bases between them. This CDR3 is CASSPRWADTQYF. Written as DNA, the CDR3 is TGTGCCAGCAGCCCCCGATGGGCAGATACGCAGTATTTT.

The rearrangement joins TRBV20-1 to TRBJ2-7; the D is unclear. This CDR3 region has 12 residues. Between the trimmed V and J ends, which lost 3 bases and 5 bases, there was a span of 11 bases. Germline values: CDR1 DFQATT, CDR2 SNEGSKA (reference sequence). DNA for the CDR3: TGCAGTGCTAGTGATCCGGTCGACGAGCAGTACTTC. Residues: CSASDPVDEQYF.

The V call is TRBV6-1, the J call TRBJ2-5, with D possibly being TRBD2 (6 bases). From germline, CDR1 is MNHNS and CDR2 SASEGT. Trimming shortened V by 7 bases and J by 1 base, and 13 bases separated the two germline ends. The CDR3 contains 14 residues. This CDR3 reads CASKGGGIQETQYF. The CDR3, as DNA: TGTGCCAGCAAGGGAGGAGGGATCCAAGAGACCCAGTACTTC.

This clonotype was picked up a small number of times. The V and J genes are TRBV30 and TRBJ2-1, with no clear D. Germline values: CDR1 GTSNPN, CDR2 SVGIG (reference sequence). This CDR3 is 14 amino acids long. The ends were cut back, 2 bases at V and 9 bases at J, with 17 bases in the middle. As DNA, the CDR3 is TGTGCCTGGAGTACCGCGCCCAGAGCATTTGAGCAGTTCTTC. It is translated as CAWSTAPRAFEQFF. The whole variable domain, filled in from reference TRBV30 and TRBJ2-1, reads SQTIHQWPATLVQPVGSPLSLECTVEGTSNPNLYWYRQAAGRGLQLLFYSVGIGQISSEVPQNLSASRPQDRQFILSSKKLLLSDSGFYLCAWSTAPRAFEQFFGPGTRLTVL.

CDR3 nucleotide sequence: TGCAGTGCTCCCCGACAGAGTGAGGCGGAAGCTTTCTTT. It is translated as CSAPRQSEAEAFF. This chain connects TRBV20-1 to TRBJ1-1; D perhaps matches TRBD1 (5 bases). Looked up from germline, CDR1 is DFQATT and CDR2 is SNEGSKA (reference sequence). CDR3 length: 13 amino acids. The V and J ends lost 5 bases and 8 bases respectively, with 18 bases between them.

This chain links TRBV28 with TRBJ2-1; D call uncertain. The V and J ends lost 5 bases and 0 bases respectively, with 14 bases between them. Germline assignment: CDR1 MDHEN and CDR2 SYDVKM. The CDR3 is made up of 16 amino acids. CDR3 nucleotides: TGTGCCAGCAGTGCCCCCACAGCGAGCTCCTACAATGAGCAGTTCTTC. Protein sequence: CASSAPTASSYNEQFF.

This clonotype was seen many times. The chain links TRBV7-9 to TRBJ2-1; TRBD1 aligns across 11 bases. With V trimmed by 5 bases and J by 2 bases, 5 bases remained unmatched. Germline V gene sequence: CDR1 SEHNR, CDR2 FQNEAQ (reference sequence). The CDR3 extends over 16 amino acids. CDR3 in amino acids: CASSTGTGGAYNEQFF. In DNA, the CDR3 is TGTGCCAGCAGCACAGGGACAGGGGGTGCCTACAATGAGCAGTTCTTC.

There are many counts of this clonotype. CDR3 nucleotides: TGTGCCAGCAGTTGGGCCAGGGGGCCCCGAGATGAGCAGTACTTC. Protein product: CASSWARGPRDEQYF. The chain carries TRBV6-5 and TRBJ2-7; 8 nucleotides match TRBD1. V trimming: 4 bases; J trimming: 7 bases; junction bases outside the gene matches: 12. The CDR3 is made up of 15 amino acids. The germline V gene encodes CDR1 MNHEY and CDR2 SVGAGI.

There are many counts of this clonotype. The chain carries TRBV3-1 and TRBJ2-5; D is undetermined. CDR1 and CDR2 (germline): LGHDT, YNNKEL (reference sequence). The germline V and J ends were trimmed by 2 bases and 5 bases, with 6 bases remaining between them. The CDR3 covers 12 residues. DNA of the CDR3: TGTGCCAGCAGCCAAAATCGGGAGACCCAGTACTTC. Protein: CASSQNRETQYF.

In this sample, this clonotype turned up many times. The rearrangement joins TRBV28 to TRBJ1-2; a possible D gene is TRBD1 (6 bases). The CDR3 runs 12 residues. Germline V gene lookup returns CDR1 MDHEN and CDR2 SYDVKM. With 2 bases removed from V and 7 bases from J, the gap between germline ends came to 8 bases. CDR3 coding DNA: TGTGCCAGCAGTTTAAACAGGGTTGGCTACACCTTC. Translated, it gives CASSLNRVGYTF.

There are many counts of this clonotype. The rearrangement joins TRBV30 to TRBJ2-7; 7 positions match TRBD2. This CDR3 is 12 amino acids long. Germline V gives CDR1 GTSNPN, CDR2 SVGIG (reference sequence). After removal of 3 bases from V and 4 bases from J, the junction contained 3 bases not matched to a gene. CDR3 residues: CAWRFGGYEQYF. CDR3 DNA sequence: TGTGCCTGGAGGTTCGGGGGGTACGAGCAGTACTTC.

A remark on this clonotype: It may be a read error: a sequence one base away is much more abundant. V is TRBV28 and J is TRBJ2-7; perhaps TRBD1 as D (6 bases). The germline gives CDR1 MDHEN, CDR2 SYDVKM. The ends were cut back, 6 bases at V and 6 bases at J, with 15 bases in the middle. CDR3 length equals 13 residues. The CDR3 coding sequence is TGTGCCAGCAGCCTACTCCACAGGGCCGAGCAGTACTTC. Translated, it gives CASSLLHRAEQYF.

This clonotype was seen many times. V usage is TRBV28 and J usage is TRBJ2-7; TRBD1 matches 8 bases. The CDR3 length is 15 residues. CDR1 and CDR2 from the germline V gene are MDHEN and SYDVKM. V lost 3 bases, J lost 2 bases, and 6 bases stayed unmatched. CDR3 bases: TGTGCCAGCAGTTTTGCCCAGGACAGGGCCTACGAGCAGTACTTC. This translates into CASSFAQDRAYEQYF.

Turning to this clonotype: With a much larger clone just one base away, this may be a read error. The V call is TRBV6-2 or TRBV6-3, the J call TRBJ1-6; 8 bases are shared with TRBD1. CDR3 length: 14 amino acids. The trim removed 0 bases at V and 8 bases at J, leaving 0 bases unmatched. Germline lookup yields CDR1 MNHEY and CDR2 SVGEGT. The CDR3 nucleotides read TGTGCCAGCAGTTACTCGACAGGGGATTCACCCCTCCACTTT. Encoded protein: CASSYSTGDSPLHF.

This clonotype was recorded many times. The chain combines TRBV5-1 with TRBJ2-7, with 8 bases matching TRBD1. CDR1 and CDR2 from the germline V gene are SGHRS and YFSETQ. The CDR3 length is 15 residues. V shed 1 base and J 1 base; nucleotides not matched to a gene: 4. The CDR3: CASSLLGQGSYEQYF. The CDR3 DNA reads as TGCGCCAGCAGCTTGCTAGGACAGGGTTCCTACGAGCAGTACTTC.

This clonotype has at least ten counts. V gene TRBV5-5 combines with J gene TRBJ2-7; 7 nucleotides line up with TRBD1. Germline V gives CDR1 SGHKS, CDR2 YYEKEE (reference sequence). This CDR3 comprises 14 residues. With V trimmed by 3 bases and J by 7 bases, 10 bases remained unmatched. The CDR3, as DNA: TGTGCCAGCAGCTGGAGGACAGGTGTAGGTGAGCAGTACTTC. Translated, it gives CASSWRTGVGEQYF.

This clonotype appeared many times. The chain is built from TRBV6-2 or TRBV6-3 and TRBJ2-7, with 8 nucleotides matching TRBD2. Germline trimming cut 2 bases from V and 3 bases from J; bases unmatched to any gene: 6. Per germline, CDR1 MNHEY and CDR2 SVGEGT. The CDR3 covers 15 residues. The CDR3 region has the DNA TGTGCCAGCAGTTACGACGGGAGGGCCTTCTACGAGCAGTACTTC. This sequence encodes CASSYDGRAFYEQYF.

In its sample, this clonotype was seen many times. This rearrangement joins TRBV7-9 to TRBJ2-3; a possible D gene is TRBD2 (5 bases). CDR1 and CDR2 (germline): SEHNR, FQNEAQ (reference sequence). This CDR3 spans 16 amino acids. The V and J ends lost 4 bases and 2 bases respectively, with 16 bases between them. This CDR3 reads CASSSLDSGLTDTQYF. The CDR3 region has the DNA TGTGCCAGCAGCTCCCTGGACTCTGGCCTCACAGATACGCAGTATTTT.

Ten or more counts support this clonotype. The chain links TRBV7-9 to TRBJ1-5; no firm D call. Germline V CDR1 and CDR2: SEHNR, FQNEAQ (reference sequence). The CDR3 length is 13 residues. Trimming pared 4 bases from V and 6 bases from J, leaving 10 bases between. The DNA for the CDR3 is TGTGCCAGCAGCTCCGACCCGGGTCAGCCCCAGCATTTT. Protein product: CASSSDPGQPQHF.

This clonotype was detected many times. The chain recombines TRBV20-1 with TRBJ2-1; D tentatively fits TRBD1 or TRBD2 (5 bases each). With 6 bases removed from V and 12 bases from J, the gap between germline ends came to 21 bases. Looked up from germline, CDR1 is DFQATT and CDR2 is SNEGSKA (reference sequence). The CDR3 has 13 residues. CDR3 DNA sequence: TGCAGTGCCGCATCCGGGACCGGATTGTGGCAGTTCTTC. Translated, it gives CSAASGTGLWQFF.

This clonotype was seen a handful of times. This chain connects TRBV7-9 to TRBJ1-4; TRBD1 aligns across 9 bases. V shed 5 bases, J shed 7 bases, and the junction held 8 bases outside the gene matches. From germline, CDR1 is SEHNR and CDR2 FQNEAQ (reference sequence). CDR3 length equals 15 residues. CDR3 sequence (DNA): TGTGCCAGCAGCGTTTCCGGGACAGGGACTGAAAAACTGTTTTTT. Its translation: CASSVSGTGTEKLFF. Using reference TRBV7-9 and TRBJ1-4 for the parts outside the CDR3, the full variable domain is DTGVSQNPRHKITKRGQNVTFRCDPISEHNRLYWYRQTLGQGPEFLTYFQNEAQLEKSRLLSDRFSAERPKGSFSTLEIQRTEQGDSAMYLCASSVSGTGTEKLFFGSGTQLSVL.

The rearrangement uses TRBV29-1 and TRBJ2-5; either TRBD1 or TRBD2 may fit D (5 bases each). There are 11 residues in the CDR3. The V and J ends lost 2 bases and 5 bases respectively, with 6 bases between them. Germline V gene data show CDR1 as SQVTM and CDR2 as ANQGSEA. The CDR3 DNA reads TGCAGCGTTGAATGGGGGGAGACCCAGTACTTC. Its protein is CSVEWGETQYF.

This clonotype was seen many times. V and J are TRBV28 and TRBJ1-1, with 12 nucleotides matching TRBD1. Germline V CDR1 and CDR2: MDHEN, SYDVKM. Trimming took 5 bases from V and 5 from J; bases not matched to a gene: 9. This CDR3 comprises 16 residues. CDR3 region: CASSGGDRGRWTEAFF. In nucleotides, the CDR3 is TGTGCCAGCAGTGGGGGGGACAGGGGGCGATGGACTGAAGCTTTCTTT.

This clonotype came up a few times. A much larger clonotype is one base distant, so this may be a read error. The chain links TRBV20-1 to TRBJ2-5, with 10 bases fitting TRBD1. This CDR3 has 15 amino acids. CDR1 is DFQATT, CDR2 SNEGSKA, per germline (reference sequence). CDR3 residues: CSASRGQGLQETRYF. CDR3 bases: TGCAGTGCTTCGAGGGGACAGGGGTTACAAGAGACCCGGTACTTC.

This clonotype was recorded at least ten times. This chain uses TRBV20-1 with TRBJ2-2, with 9 nucleotides matching TRBD1. The germline gives CDR1 DFQATT, CDR2 SNEGSKA (reference sequence). This CDR3 is built from 17 residues. The V gene end was trimmed by 0 bases and the J gene end by 7 bases; junction bases not matched to a gene: 12. CDR3 DNA: TGCAGTGCTAGAGATCGGTTGGGGACAGGGTCGAGCGGGGAGCTGTTTTTT. As protein: CSARDRLGTGSSGELFF.

This clonotype was seen repeatedly, ten times or more. V is TRBV27 and J is TRBJ2-7, with 7 bases matching TRBD2. Germline lookup yields CDR1 MNHEY and CDR2 SMNVEV (reference sequence). V shed 8 bases and J 3 bases; nucleotides not matched to a gene: 4. The CDR3 covers 12 residues. CDR3 bases: TGTGCCAGCGCAAGCGGGATCTACGAGCAGTACTTC. Residues: CASASGIYEQYF.

This clonotype was seen a handful of times. V usage is TRBV28 and J usage is TRBJ2-7; D might be TRBD1 (6 bases). Germline lookup yields CDR1 MDHEN and CDR2 SYDVKM. The ends were cut back, 8 bases at V and 2 bases at J, with 10 bases in the middle. The CDR3 runs to 12 residues. The CDR3 DNA is TGTGCCAGCGAGGACAGAGCCTACGAGCAGTACTTC. Translating gives CASEDRAYEQYF. Full variable domain (missing parts from reference TRBV28 and TRBJ2-7): DVKVTQSSRYLVKRTGEKVFLECVQDMDHENMFWYRQDPGLGLRLIYFSYDVKMKEKGDIPEGYSVSREKKERFSLILESASTNQTSMYLCASEDRAYEQYFGPGTRLTVT.